Following are 9 T cell receptor beta chains from one sample sequenced in a study of CXCR3-negative and CXCR3-positive naive CD8 T cells. Through 5' RACE with UMI labels, the TRB cDNA libraries were prepared. Reprocessing the 5' RACE reads, TCRdb reports a single entry for every CDR3 protein and omits DNA. The sample includes 150,000 to 180,000 distinct CDR3 sequences. Broader study findings: A higher hydrophobicity marked the TRB CDR3s of CXCR3-positive naive cells versus CXCR3-negative naive cells.

The antigens of these receptors remain unknown. The sample consisted of naive CXCR3+ CD8+ T cells from blood. Indicated subset: CD45RO-CCR7+CD27+CD95- naive CD8+ T cells expressing CXCR3 (TNR3+). The receptors were sampled from a human donor in good health. Some clones in this sample may be carry-over from other donors' samples.

The genes are TRBV2 and TRBJ2-1; TCRdb outputs TRBD1, but without DNA this stays unchecked. In germline, CDR1 is SNHLY, CDR2 FYNNEI. The CDR3 runs to 12 residues. CDR3 loop: CASTPGYNEQFF.

V usage is TRBV4-1 and J usage is TRBJ1-1; lacking DNA, the TRBD1 call made by TCRdb goes unchecked. Germline CDR1 MGHRA, CDR2 YSYEKL. The CDR3 spans 13 residues. CDR3: CASSQGRGPEAFF.

This chain connects TRBV28 to TRBJ2-5; TCRdb proposes TRBD2, but this gene call is untestable without DNA. CDR1 and CDR2 from the germline V gene are MDHEN and SYDVKM. The CDR3 is 16 amino acids. The CDR3 loop is CASSFELGGLQETQYF.

The chain carries TRBV7-9 and TRBJ2-1; TCRdb's D call, TRBD1, is unchecked because there is no DNA. CDR1 is SEHNR and CDR2 is FQNEAQ in the germline V gene (reference sequence). This CDR3 region has 13 residues. The CDR3 region is CASSWGPGGEQFF.

The chain employs TRBV14 and TRBJ2-7; TCRdb indicates TRBD1, and absent DNA this call remains unverified. The V gene's germline CDR1 is SGHDN and CDR2 FVKESK. The CDR3 covers 14 residues. The CDR3 loop is CASSQLRGAAEQYF.

The chain uses TRBV7-9 and TRBJ2-1; the TCRdb call, TRBD1, lacks DNA for checking. This CDR3 contains 15 residues. In germline, CDR1 is SEHNR, CDR2 FQNEAQ (reference sequence). CDR3 residues: CASSAQDREINEQFF. The whole variable domain, filled in from reference TRBV7-9 and TRBJ2-1, reads DTGVSQNPRHKITKRGQNVTFRCDPISEHNRLYWYRQTLGQGPEFLTYFQNEAQLEKSRLLSDRFSAERPKGSFSTLEIQRTEQGDSAMYLCASSAQDREINEQFFGPGTRLTVL.

CDR3: CSADRGSPEQFF. The gene calls are TRBV29-1 and TRBJ2-1; TCRdb's D gene call, TRBD1, goes unchecked for lack of DNA. This CDR3 contains 12 residues. CDR1 is SQVTM and CDR2 is ANQGSEA in the germline V gene.

The CDR3 spells CSVEHFLGSGGPTDTQYF. The V gene is TRBV29-1, the J gene TRBJ2-3; TCRdb's D gene call, TRBD2, goes unchecked for lack of DNA. The V gene's germline CDR1 is SQVTM and CDR2 ANQGSEA. The CDR3 sequence is 18 residues long.

CDR3 protein: CASSPGLFSYEQYF. This chain links TRBV7-6 with TRBJ2-7; the TRBD2 assignment by TCRdb is unverifiable without DNA. Germline values: CDR1 SGHVS, CDR2 FNYEAQ. The CDR3 sequence is 14 residues long.